This T cell receptor (beta chain) came from a study of memory CD4+ T cells and cytomegalovirus serostatus. General study points: The CMV-associated TCR signature appears largely within the CD4+ memory repertoire.

The sort gate was single viable CD3+CD4+CD8-CD45RO+ cells for memory CD4+ T cells. Donors' CMV status reflects serum IgG against pp150, pp28, p38, p52. CD4+ T cells were isolated by positive magnetic selection. Per the germline V gene, CDR1 is GTSNPN and CDR2 is SVGIG (reference sequence). The CDR3 covers 15 residues. J was trimmed by 6 bases and V by 1 base; bases with no gene match: 7. To note about this clone: Its antigen remains unidentified.

Only in-frame clones appear in the TCRdb table, and some are missing; sequencing was by immunoSEQ multiplex PCR. The sample has 40,000 to 55,000 clones, about 78% seen once. The sequence came from an adult in good health and CMV-seronegative. The source material was memory CD4+ T cells from blood. The V and J genes are TRBV30 and TRBJ2-3; 10 bases fit TRBD2. CDR3 in DNA: TGTGCCTGGAGTGCAACTAGCGGGATAACCGATACGCAGTATTTT. Its protein product is CAWSATSGITDTQYF.